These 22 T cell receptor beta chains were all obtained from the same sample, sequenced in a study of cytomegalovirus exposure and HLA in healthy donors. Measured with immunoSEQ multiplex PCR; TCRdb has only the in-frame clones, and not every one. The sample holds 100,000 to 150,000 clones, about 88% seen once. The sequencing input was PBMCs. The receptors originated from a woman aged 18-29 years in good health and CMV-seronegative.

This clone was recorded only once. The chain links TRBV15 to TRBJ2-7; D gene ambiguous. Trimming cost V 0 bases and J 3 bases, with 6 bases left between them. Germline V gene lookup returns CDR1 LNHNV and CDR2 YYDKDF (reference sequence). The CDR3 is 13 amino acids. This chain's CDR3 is CATSRDRVYEQYF. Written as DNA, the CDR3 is TGTGCCACCAGCAGAGATCGAGTCTACGAGCAGTACTTC. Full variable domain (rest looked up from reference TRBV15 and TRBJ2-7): DAMVIQNPRYQVTQFGKPVTLSCSQTLNHNVMYWYQQKSSQAPKLLFHYYDKDFNNEADTPDNFQSRRPNTSFCFLDIRSPGLGDTAMYLCATSRDRVYEQYFGPGTRLTVT.

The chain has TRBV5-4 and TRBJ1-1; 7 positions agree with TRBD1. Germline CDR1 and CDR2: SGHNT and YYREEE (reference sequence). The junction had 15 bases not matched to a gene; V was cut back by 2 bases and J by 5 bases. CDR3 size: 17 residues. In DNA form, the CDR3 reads TGTGCCAGCAGCTTAAGTAAGGGGACAGCAAGTTTTACTGAAGCTTTCTTT. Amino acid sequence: CASSLSKGTASFTEAFF.

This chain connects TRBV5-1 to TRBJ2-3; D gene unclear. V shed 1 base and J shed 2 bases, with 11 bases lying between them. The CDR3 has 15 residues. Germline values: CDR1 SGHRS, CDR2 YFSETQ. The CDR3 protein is CASSLTVAFTDTQYF. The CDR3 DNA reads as TGCGCCAGCAGCTTGACCGTTGCGTTCACAGATACGCAGTATTTT.

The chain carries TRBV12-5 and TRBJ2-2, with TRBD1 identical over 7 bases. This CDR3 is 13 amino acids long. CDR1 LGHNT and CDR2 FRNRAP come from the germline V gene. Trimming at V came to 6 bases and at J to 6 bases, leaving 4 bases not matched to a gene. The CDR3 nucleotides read TGTGCTAGTGGCCCCCAGGGGGCCGGGGAGCTGTTTTTT. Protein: CASGPQGAGELFF. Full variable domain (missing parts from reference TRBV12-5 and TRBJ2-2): DARVTQTPRHKVTEMGQEVTMRCQPILGHNTVFWYRQTMMQGLELLAYFRNRAPLDDSGMPKDRFSAEMPDATLATLKIQPSEPRDSAVYFCASGPQGAGELFFGEGSRLTVL.

The chain's CDR3 is CATTESGDPDTQYF. DNA of the CDR3: TGTGCCACCACGGAAAGCGGGGACCCAGATACGCAGTATTTT. This chain connects TRBV15 to TRBJ2-3, with 7 bases fitting TRBD2. Looked up from germline, CDR1 is LNHNV and CDR2 is YYDKDF (reference sequence). The CDR3 is made up of 14 amino acids. The V and J ends lost 7 bases and 4 bases, in that order; junction bases with no gene match: 8.

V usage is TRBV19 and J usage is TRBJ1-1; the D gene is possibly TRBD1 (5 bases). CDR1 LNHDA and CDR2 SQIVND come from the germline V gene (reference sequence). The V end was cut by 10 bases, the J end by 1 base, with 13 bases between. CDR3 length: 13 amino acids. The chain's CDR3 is CATKGIRNTEAFF. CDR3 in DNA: TGTGCCACGAAGGGGATCAGGAACACTGAAGCTTTCTTT.

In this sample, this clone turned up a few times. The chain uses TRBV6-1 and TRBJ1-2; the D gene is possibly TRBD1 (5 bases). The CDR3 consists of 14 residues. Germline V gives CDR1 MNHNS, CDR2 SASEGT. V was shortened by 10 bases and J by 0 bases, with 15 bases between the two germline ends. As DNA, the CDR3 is TGTGCCAAAAGCCAGGGTAAGTCTAACTATGGCTACACCTTC. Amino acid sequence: CAKSQGKSNYGYTF.

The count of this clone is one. This chain's CDR3 is CASSYGPAAVIYGYTF. For the CDR3, the DNA is TGTGCCAGCAGTTACGGCCCGGCAGCGGTCATCTATGGCTACACCTTC. The chain couples TRBV6-5 to TRBJ1-2; D uncertain. V dropped 2 bases and J dropped 4 bases, with 17 bases sitting between them. Looked up from germline, CDR1 is MNHEY and CDR2 is SVGAGI. The CDR3 runs 16 residues.

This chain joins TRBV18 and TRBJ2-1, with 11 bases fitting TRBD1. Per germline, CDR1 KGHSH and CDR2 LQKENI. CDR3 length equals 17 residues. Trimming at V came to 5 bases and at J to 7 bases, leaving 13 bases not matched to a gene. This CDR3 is CASSSSTIGTGGNEQFF. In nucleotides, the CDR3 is TGTGCCAGCTCATCTTCCACTATCGGGACAGGGGGGAATGAGCAGTTCTTC.

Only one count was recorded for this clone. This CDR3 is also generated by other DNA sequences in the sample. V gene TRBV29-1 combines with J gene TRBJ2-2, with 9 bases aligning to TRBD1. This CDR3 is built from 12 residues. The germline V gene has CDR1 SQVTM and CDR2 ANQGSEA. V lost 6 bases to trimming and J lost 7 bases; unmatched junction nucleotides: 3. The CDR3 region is CSVGQGHGELFF. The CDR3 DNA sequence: TGCAGCGTAGGACAGGGGCACGGGGAGCTGTTTTTT.

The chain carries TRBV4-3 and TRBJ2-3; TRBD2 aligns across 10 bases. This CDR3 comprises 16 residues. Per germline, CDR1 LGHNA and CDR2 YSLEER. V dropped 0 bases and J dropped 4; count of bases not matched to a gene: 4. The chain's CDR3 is CASSQDLAGEADTQYF. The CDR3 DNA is TGCGCCAGCAGCCAAGATCTAGCGGGAGAGGCAGATACGCAGTATTTT.

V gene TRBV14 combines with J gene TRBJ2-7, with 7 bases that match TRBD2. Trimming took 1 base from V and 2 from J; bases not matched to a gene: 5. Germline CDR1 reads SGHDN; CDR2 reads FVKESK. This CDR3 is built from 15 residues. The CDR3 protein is CASSQVGGRAYEQYF. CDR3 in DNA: TGTGCCAGCAGCCAAGTAGGCGGGAGAGCCTACGAGCAGTACTTC.

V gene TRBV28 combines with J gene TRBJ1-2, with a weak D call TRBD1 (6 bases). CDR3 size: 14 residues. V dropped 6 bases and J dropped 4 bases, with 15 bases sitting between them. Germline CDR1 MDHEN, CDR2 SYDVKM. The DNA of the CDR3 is TGTGCCAGCAGGGCTGGGAGGGGGGGCTATGGCTACACCTTC. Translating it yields CASRAGRGGYGYTF.

The CDR3 nucleotides are TGTGCCAGCATCAAGAGGGTATCTCTGGAGACCCAGTACTTC. This sequence encodes CASIKRVSLETQYF. The chain employs TRBV7-2 and TRBJ2-5; D might be TRBD2 (5 bases). Germline lookup yields CDR1 SGHTA and CDR2 FQGNSA. V was trimmed by 7 bases and J by 5 bases, leaving 17 bases between them. CDR3 length: 14 amino acids.

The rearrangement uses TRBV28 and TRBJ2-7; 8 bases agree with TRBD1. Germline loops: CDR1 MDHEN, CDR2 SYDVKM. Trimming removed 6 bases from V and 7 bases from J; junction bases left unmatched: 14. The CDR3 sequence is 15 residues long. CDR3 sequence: CASRGFYAGGSEQYF. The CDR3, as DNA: TGTGCCAGCAGGGGTTTCTATGCAGGGGGCTCTGAGCAGTACTTC. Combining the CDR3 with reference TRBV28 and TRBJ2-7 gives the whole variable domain DVKVTQSSRYLVKRTGEKVFLECVQDMDHENMFWYRQDPGLGLRLIYFSYDVKMKEKGDIPEGYSVSREKKERFSLILESASTNQTSMYLCASRGFYAGGSEQYFGPGTRLTVT.

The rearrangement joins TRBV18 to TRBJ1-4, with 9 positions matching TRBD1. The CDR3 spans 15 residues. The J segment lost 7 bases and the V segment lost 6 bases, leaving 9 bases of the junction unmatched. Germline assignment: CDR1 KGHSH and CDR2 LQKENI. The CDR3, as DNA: TGTGCCAGCTCTCCTACAACGGACAGGGGTGAAAAACTGTTTTTT. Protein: CASSPTTDRGEKLFF.

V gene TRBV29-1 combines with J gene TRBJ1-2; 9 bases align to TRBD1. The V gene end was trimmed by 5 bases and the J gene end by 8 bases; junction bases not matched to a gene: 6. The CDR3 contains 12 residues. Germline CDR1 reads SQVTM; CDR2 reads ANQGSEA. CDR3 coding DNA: TGCAGCGTTTCTGGGACAGGGCAGGGCTACACCTTC. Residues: CSVSGTGQGYTF. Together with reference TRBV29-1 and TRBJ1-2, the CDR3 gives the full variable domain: SAVISQKPSRDICQRGTSLTIQCQVDSQVTMMFWYRQQPGQSLTLIATANQGSEATYESGFVIDKFPISRPNLTFSTLTVSNMSPEDSSIYLCSVSGTGQGYTFGSGTRLTVV.

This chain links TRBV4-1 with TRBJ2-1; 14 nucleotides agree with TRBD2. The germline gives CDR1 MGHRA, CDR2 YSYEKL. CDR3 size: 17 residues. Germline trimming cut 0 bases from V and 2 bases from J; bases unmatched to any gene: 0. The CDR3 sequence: CASSQEGLAGAYNEQFF. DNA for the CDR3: TGCGCCAGCAGCCAAGAGGGACTAGCGGGAGCCTACAATGAGCAGTTCTTC.

The CDR3 DNA reads as TGTGCCAGCTCACCCGCAGGGGTCGGGGCCAACGTCCTGACTTTC. It codes for CASSPAGVGANVLTF. The rearrangement links TRBV18 to TRBJ2-6; perhaps TRBD1 as D (6 bases). CDR1 and CDR2 (germline): KGHSH, LQKENI. The V end was cut by 3 bases, the J end by 4 bases, with 10 bases between. The CDR3 loop spans 15 amino acids.

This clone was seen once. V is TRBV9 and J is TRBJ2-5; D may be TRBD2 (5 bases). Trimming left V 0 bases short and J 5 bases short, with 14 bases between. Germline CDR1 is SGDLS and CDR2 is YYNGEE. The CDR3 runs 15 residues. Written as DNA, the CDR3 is TGTGCCAGCAGCGTAGGAGGGAGTTATGGGGAGACCCAGTACTTC. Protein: CASSVGGSYGETQYF.

The CDR3 coding sequence is TGTGCCAGCAGCCCGGGACTAGCGGGGGGCCAGGAGTTCTTC. The encoded protein is CASSPGLAGGQEFF. V usage is TRBV11-2 and J usage is TRBJ2-1, with 15 bases fitting TRBD2. The CDR3 spans 14 residues. In germline, CDR1 is SGHAT, CDR2 FQNNGV. The V gene end was trimmed by 5 bases and the J gene end by 14 bases; junction bases not matched to a gene: 7.

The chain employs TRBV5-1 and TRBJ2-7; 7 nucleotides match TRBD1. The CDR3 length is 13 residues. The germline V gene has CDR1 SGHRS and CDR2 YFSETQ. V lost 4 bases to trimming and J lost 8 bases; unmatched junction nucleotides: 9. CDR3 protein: CASSENDREKQYF. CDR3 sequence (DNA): TGCGCCAGCAGCGAGAACGACAGGGAAAAGCAGTACTTC.